One TCR beta chain is described in this entry. TCRdb's copy holds only in-frame clones and misses some; the assay was immunoSEQ multiplex PCR. The sample yields over 200,000 clones, 86% seen once. This sample was taken from a study of blood T cell repertoires in COVID-19. The CDR3 length is 15 residues. The J segment lost 2 bases and the V segment lost 1 base, leaving 4 bases of the junction unmatched. CDR1 is SGHVS and CDR2 is FQNEAQ in the germline V gene. This clonotype was sampled from a man aged 40-49 years who had recovered from COVID-19. The sample was peripheral blood. The chain carries TRBV7-8 and TRBJ2-7, with 8 bases that match TRBD1. CDR3 in DNA: TGTGCCAGCAGCTTAGAACAGGGGGTGACCTACGAGCAGTACTTC. Translating it yields CASSLEQGVTYEQYF.